Following are 24 T cell receptor beta chains from one sample sequenced in a study of T cells in Graves' hyperthyroidism and ophthalmopathy. Researchers took RNA transcripts and amplified the TCR beta CDR3 regions from them. TCR CDR3 regions were first amplified by RT-PCR with HTBI primers. In TCRdb, the multiplex PCR reads were re-called with MiXCR into one record per CDR3 protein. Of 300,000 to 450,000 distinct CDR3 sequences in the sample, roughly 15% were seen once. The sequenced sample was blood. The receptors here all came from a woman in her 30s with Graves' hyperthyroidism that later progressed to Graves' ophthalmopathy.

This clonotype appeared many times. CDR3 DNA: TGTGCCAGCAGTTTATCGGGACAAATGACCGGGGAGCTGTTTTTT. Protein: CASSLSGQMTGELFF. The rearrangement links TRBV27 to TRBJ2-2; possible D gene TRBD1, 6 bases. This CDR3 is 15 amino acids long. Germline assignment: CDR1 MNHEY and CDR2 SMNVEV (reference sequence). The V end lost 0 bases, the J end lost 5 bases, and 10 bases lay between the germline ends.

This clonotype occurred many times. V usage is TRBV24-1 and J usage is TRBJ2-1; D gene uncertain. CDR3 length: 15 amino acids. Per germline, CDR1 KGHDR and CDR2 SFDVKD. V lost 3 bases, J lost 5 bases, and 13 bases lay in between. Written as DNA, the CDR3 is TGTGCCACCAGTGATATCGTGGTTGGGAACAATGAGCAGTTCTTC. The encoded protein is CATSDIVVGNNEQFF.

This clonotype was counted a single time. Germline is not matched at one junction end, which may reflect a read error. The J gene is TRBJ2-1, the V gene TRBV5-1; D may be TRBD1 or TRBD2 (7 bases each). Germline loops: CDR1 SGHRS, CDR2 YFSETQ. This CDR3 is 19 amino acids long. CDR3 sequence reads: CASSLTSRGADRCFNDQCF. The CDR3 coding sequence is TGCGCCAGCAGCCTGACTAGCAGGGGGGCGGATCGTTGCTTCAATGATCAGTGCTTC.

This clonotype was found many times. This chain uses TRBV5-1 with TRBJ1-4; maybe TRBD1 (6 bases). Deletions cut 3 bases from V and 6 bases from J, with 12 bases between. Germline lookup yields CDR1 SGHRS and CDR2 YFSETQ. The CDR3 sequence is 14 residues long. Written as DNA, the CDR3 is TGCGCCAGCAGCTGGACAGTGGGGGATGAAAAACTGTTTTTT. The encoded protein is CASSWTVGDEKLFF.

This clonotype was found many times. The chain's CDR3 is CASSRTGTPYEQYF. DNA for the CDR3: TGTGCCAGCAGCCGGACAGGGACTCCCTACGAGCAGTACTTC. V and J are TRBV12-3 or TRBV12-4 and TRBJ2-7; 8 bases are shared with TRBD1. The trim removed 6 bases at V and 2 bases at J, leaving 6 bases unmatched. This CDR3 contains 14 residues.

The rearrangement uses TRBV6-5 and TRBJ2-3; D gene uncertain. Trimming took off 4 bases at V and 4 bases at J, with 6 bases between the two ends. The CDR3 covers 12 residues. CDR1 and CDR2 (germline): MNHEY, SVGAGI. The CDR3 protein is CASSFSADTQYF. CDR3 sequence (DNA): TGTGCCAGCAGTTTTTCTGCAGATACGCAGTATTTT.

J is TRBJ2-5 and V is TRBV6-2 or TRBV6-3, with D perhaps TRBD1 (5 bases). The CDR3 is 15 amino acids. V was cut by 5 bases and J by 0 bases, with 13 bases left in between. CDR1 is MNHEY, CDR2 SVGEGT, per germline. This CDR3 reads CASSGRQMYQETQYF. CDR3 nucleotides: TGTGCCAGCAGTGGTAGACAGATGTACCAAGAGACCCAGTACTTC.

This clonotype has at least ten counts. This chain connects TRBV30 to TRBJ1-1; D possibly corresponds to TRBD1 (5 bases). V was pared by 3 bases and J by 10 bases, with 15 bases between. The CDR3 length is 12 residues. Germline CDR1 is GTSNPN and CDR2 is SVGIG (reference sequence). For the CDR3, the DNA is TGTGCCTGGAGGGGGCCCCTCCCTCTAGCTTTCTTT. Translation gives CAWRGPLPLAFF.

The chain uses TRBV20-1 and TRBJ2-2; 9 bases are shared with TRBD1. Germline V CDR1 and CDR2: DFQATT, SNEGSKA (reference sequence). V was clipped by 5 bases and J by 2 bases; unmatched bases: 3. This CDR3 is 14 amino acids long. CDR3 sequence (DNA): TGCAGTGCTCTGGGACAGGGTAACACCGGGGAGCTGTTTTTT. Translating it yields CSALGQGNTGELFF.

This chain uses TRBV7-8 with TRBJ1-1; D gene ambiguous. V gave up 4 bases and J gave up 0 bases, with 9 bases separating them. Germline values: CDR1 SGHVS, CDR2 FQNEAQ. This CDR3 spans 14 amino acids. CDR3: CASSSYTVNTEAFF. In DNA, the CDR3 is TGTGCCAGCAGCTCGTATACAGTGAACACTGAAGCTTTCTTT.

This clonotype showed up many times. The rearrangement links TRBV20-1 to TRBJ1-1; D ambiguous. Germline CDR1 reads DFQATT; CDR2 reads SNEGSKA (reference sequence). Trimming stripped 3 bases from V and 1 base from J, with 18 bases between. The CDR3 runs 16 residues. The DNA for the CDR3 is TGCAGTGCTAGCAATTGGTACCGCCTGGGGAACACTGAAGCTTTCTTT. It specifies CSASNWYRLGNTEAFF.

In this sample, this clonotype turned up many times. The chain links TRBV28 to TRBJ2-2, with D perhaps matching TRBD1 (5 bases). The germline V gene has CDR1 MDHEN and CDR2 SYDVKM. Trimming removed 5 bases from V and 5 bases from J, with 15 bases in between. The CDR3 is made up of 15 amino acids. The CDR3 region has the DNA TGTGCCAGCAGTCCTACAGGTTTTACGACCGGGGAGCTGTTTTTT. Amino acid sequence: CASSPTGFTTGELFF.

At least ten counts were recorded for this clonotype. V is TRBV24-1 and J is TRBJ1-5; D is perhaps TRBD1 (5 bases). This CDR3 region has 14 residues. V was trimmed by 8 bases and J by 0 bases, leaving 10 bases between them. In germline, CDR1 is KGHDR, CDR2 SFDVKD. CDR3 DNA: TGTGCCACCATCAGGGAAGATAGCAATCAGCCCCAGCATTTT. Protein sequence: CATIREDSNQPQHF.

In the case of this clonotype: Just one base apart from a much larger clone, this may be a read error. Here the CDR3 reads CARSFYGGNEQFF. The DNA for the CDR3 is TGCGCCCGCAGCTTTTATGGCGGAAATGAGCAGTTCTTC. The rearrangement joins TRBV5-1 to TRBJ2-1; no reliable D call. This CDR3 has 13 residues. Germline CDR1 reads SGHRS; CDR2 reads YFSETQ.

This clonotype came up many times. The CDR3 protein is CASASLPGQTSYGYTF. The CDR3 DNA sequence: TGTGCCAGTGCAAGTCTCCCTGGACAGACCTCCTATGGCTACACCTTC. The rearrangement uses TRBV19 and TRBJ1-2, with D possibly TRBD1 on 6 matching bases. The CDR3 spans 16 residues. Deletions cut 8 bases from V and 4 bases from J, with 23 bases between. Germline V gene lookup returns CDR1 LNHDA and CDR2 SQIVND (reference sequence).

Notes on this clonotype: Possible read error: a much larger clone is one base away. The V call is TRBV10-3, the J call TRBJ2-7; no clear D. CDR3 size: 12 residues. The ends were cut back, 6 bases at V and 2 bases at J, with 8 bases in the middle. Per the germline V gene, CDR1 is ENHRY and CDR2 is SYGVKD. In DNA form, the CDR3 reads TGTGCCATCAGAGCAAAGGCCTACGAGCAGTACTTC. Protein sequence: CAIRAKAYEQYF.

The table lists this clonotype with many counts. The chain uses TRBV3-1 and TRBJ1-6, with 10 nucleotides matching TRBD1. CDR1 LGHDT and CDR2 YNNKEL come from the germline V gene (reference sequence). Germline trimming cut 5 bases from V and 7 bases from J; bases unmatched to any gene: 5. The CDR3 totals 15 residues. DNA of the CDR3: TGTGCCAGCAGCGGGACAGGGGTGGGGAATTCACCCCTCCACTTT. Its translation is CASSGTGVGNSPLHF.

This clonotype was detected many times. The rearrangement joins TRBV2 to TRBJ2-1; 7 nucleotides line up with TRBD2. This CDR3 spans 16 amino acids. Germline lookup yields CDR1 SNHLY and CDR2 FYNNEI. J was trimmed by 2 bases and V by 3 bases; bases with no gene match: 7. The CDR3 spells CASSDLGGGAYNEQFF. CDR3 sequence (DNA): TGTGCCAGCAGTGATCTGGGCGGGGGTGCCTACAATGAGCAGTTCTTC. Full variable domain (remainder filled in from reference TRBV2 and TRBJ2-1): EPEVTQTPSHQVTQMGQEVILRCVPISNHLYFYWYRQILGQKVEFLVSFYNNEISEKSEIFDDQFSVERPDGSNFTLKIRSTKLEDSAMYFCASSDLGGGAYNEQFFGPGTRLTVL.

At least ten counts were recorded for this clonotype. V and J are TRBV19 and TRBJ2-5; 7 positions match TRBD1. CDR1 is LNHDA, CDR2 SQIVND, per germline (reference sequence). The V and J ends lost 4 bases and 2 bases, in that order; junction bases with no gene match: 1. The CDR3 has 13 residues. Here the CDR3 DNA reads TGTGCCAGTAGTACGGGACAGCAAGAGACCCAGTACTTC. It translates to CASSTGQQETQYF.

The sample holds many counts of this clonotype. The chain combines TRBV5-1 with TRBJ2-7, with D possibly matching TRBD2 (5 bases). There are 14 residues in the CDR3. V dropped 2 bases and J dropped 4 bases, with 13 bases sitting between them. Germline V gene lookup returns CDR1 SGHRS and CDR2 YFSETQ. This chain's CDR3 is CASSFREPLYEQYF. CDR3 nucleotide sequence: TGCGCCAGCAGCTTCCGGGAACCCCTGTACGAGCAGTACTTC.

There are a few counts of this clonotype. The V and J genes are TRBV20-1 and TRBJ2-1; possibly TRBD2 for D (6 bases). The CDR3 is 12 residues long. V lost 5 bases, J lost 12 bases, and 17 bases lay in between. CDR1 DFQATT and CDR2 SNEGSKA come from the germline V gene (reference sequence). The CDR3, as DNA: TGCAGTGCTGGACCAGGCCGGGGAGGGCAGTTCTTC. This sequence encodes CSAGPGRGGQFF.

The rearrangement joins TRBV7-2 to TRBJ2-7; TRBD2 aligns across 12 bases. CDR1 and CDR2 (germline): SGHTA, FQGNSA. The CDR3 is 19 amino acids. V trimming: 4 bases; J trimming: 3 bases; junction bases outside the gene matches: 16. This CDR3 reads CASSSEGPGLAGPDYEQYF. The CDR3 DNA sequence: TGTGCCAGCAGCTCGGAGGGACCGGGACTAGCGGGTCCGGACTACGAGCAGTACTTC.

J is TRBJ1-6 and V is TRBV29-1, with TRBD1 matching over 7 bases. The V and J ends lost 3 bases and 6 bases, in that order; junction bases with no gene match: 8. The CDR3 runs 15 residues. Germline CDR1 and CDR2: SQVTM and ANQGSEA. The CDR3 region is CSVEETGLRNSPLHF. DNA for the CDR3: TGCAGCGTTGAGGAGACAGGGCTCCGTAATTCACCCCTCCACTTT.

This clonotype was counted at least ten times. The gene calls are TRBV27 and TRBJ2-7, with D possibly TRBD2 on 5 matching bases. The CDR3 covers 14 residues. Per the germline V gene, CDR1 is MNHEY and CDR2 is SMNVEV (reference sequence). V lost 5 bases to trimming and J lost 2 bases, with 13 bases between them. CDR3 in amino acids: CASSKDFFAYEQYF. The DNA for the CDR3 is TGTGCCAGCAGTAAGGACTTTTTTGCCTACGAGCAGTACTTC.